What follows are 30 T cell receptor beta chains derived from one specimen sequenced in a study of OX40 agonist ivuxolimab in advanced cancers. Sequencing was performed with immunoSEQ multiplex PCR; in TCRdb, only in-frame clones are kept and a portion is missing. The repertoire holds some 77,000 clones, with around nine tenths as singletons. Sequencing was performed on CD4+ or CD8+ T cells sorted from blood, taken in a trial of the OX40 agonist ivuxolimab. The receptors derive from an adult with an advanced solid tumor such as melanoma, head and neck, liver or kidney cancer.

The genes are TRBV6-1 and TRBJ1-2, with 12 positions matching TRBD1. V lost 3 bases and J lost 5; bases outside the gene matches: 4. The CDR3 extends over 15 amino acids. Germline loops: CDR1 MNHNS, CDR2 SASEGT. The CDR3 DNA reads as TGTGCCAGCAGTGAGGGACAGGGGGCAGGGTATGGCTACACCTTC. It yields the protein CASSEGQGAGYGYTF.

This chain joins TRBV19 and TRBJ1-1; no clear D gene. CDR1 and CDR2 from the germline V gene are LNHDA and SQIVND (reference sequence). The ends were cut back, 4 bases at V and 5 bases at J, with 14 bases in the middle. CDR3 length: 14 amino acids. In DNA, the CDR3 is TGTGCCAGTAGTAGGACTCAGGCGAGAACTGAAGCTTTCTTT. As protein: CASSRTQARTEAFF.

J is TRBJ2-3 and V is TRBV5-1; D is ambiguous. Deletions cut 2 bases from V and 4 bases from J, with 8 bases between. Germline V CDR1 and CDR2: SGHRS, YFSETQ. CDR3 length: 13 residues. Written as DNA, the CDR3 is TGCGCCAGCAGCTTTACTCCCGCAGATACGCAGTATTTT. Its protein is CASSFTPADTQYF. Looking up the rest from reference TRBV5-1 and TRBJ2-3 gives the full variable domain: KAGVTQTPRYLIKTRGQQVTLSCSPISGHRSVSWYQQTPGQGLQFLFEYFSETQRNKGNFPGRFSGRQFSNSRSEMNVSTLELGDSALYLCASSFTPADTQYFGPGTRLTVL.

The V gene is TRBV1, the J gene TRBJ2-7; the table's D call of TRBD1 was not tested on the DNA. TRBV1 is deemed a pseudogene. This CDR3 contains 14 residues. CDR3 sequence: CTSSPDRPVYEQYF. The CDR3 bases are TGCACCAGCAGCCCCGACAGGCCGGTATACGAGCAGTACTTC.

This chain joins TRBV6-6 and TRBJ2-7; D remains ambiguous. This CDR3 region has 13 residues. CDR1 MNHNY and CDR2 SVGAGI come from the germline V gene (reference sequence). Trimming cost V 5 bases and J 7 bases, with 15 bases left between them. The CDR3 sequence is CASSPRAPFEQYF. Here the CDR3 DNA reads TGTGCCAGCAGTCCCCGGGCCCCGTTTGAGCAGTACTTC.

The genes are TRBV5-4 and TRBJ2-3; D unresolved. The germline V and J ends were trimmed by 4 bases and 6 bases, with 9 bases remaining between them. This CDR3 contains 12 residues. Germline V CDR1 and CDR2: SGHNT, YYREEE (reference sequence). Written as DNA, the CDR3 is TGTGCCAGCAGCCTTATTTCGGATACGCAGTATTTT. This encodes CASSLISDTQYF.

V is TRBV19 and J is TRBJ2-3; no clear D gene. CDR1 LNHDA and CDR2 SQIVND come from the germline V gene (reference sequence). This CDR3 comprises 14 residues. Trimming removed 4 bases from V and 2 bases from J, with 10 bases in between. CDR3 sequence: CASSTRRITDTQYF. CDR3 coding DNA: TGTGCCAGTAGTACCCGACGGATCACAGATACGCAGTATTTT.

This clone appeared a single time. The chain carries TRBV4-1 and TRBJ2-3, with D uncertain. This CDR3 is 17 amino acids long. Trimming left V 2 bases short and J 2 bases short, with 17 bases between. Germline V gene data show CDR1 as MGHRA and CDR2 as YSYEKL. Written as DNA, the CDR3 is TGCGCCAGCAGCCAAAATGGTGGGATAGGGAACACAGATACGCAGTATTTT. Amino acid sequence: CASSQNGGIGNTDTQYF.

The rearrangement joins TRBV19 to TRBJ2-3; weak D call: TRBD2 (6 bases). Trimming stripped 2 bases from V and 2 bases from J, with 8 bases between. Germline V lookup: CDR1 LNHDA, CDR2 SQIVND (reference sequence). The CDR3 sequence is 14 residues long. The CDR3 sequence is CASSIRTITDTQYF. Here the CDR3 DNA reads TGTGCCAGTAGTATACGGACTATCACAGATACGCAGTATTTT.

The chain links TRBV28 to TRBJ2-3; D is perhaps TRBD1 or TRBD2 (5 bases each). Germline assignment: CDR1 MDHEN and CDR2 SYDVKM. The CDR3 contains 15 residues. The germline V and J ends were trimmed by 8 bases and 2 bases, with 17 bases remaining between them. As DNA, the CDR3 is TGTGCCAGCGGGGGTTCAAACCCAAACACAGATACGCAGTATTTT. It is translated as CASGGSNPNTDTQYF.

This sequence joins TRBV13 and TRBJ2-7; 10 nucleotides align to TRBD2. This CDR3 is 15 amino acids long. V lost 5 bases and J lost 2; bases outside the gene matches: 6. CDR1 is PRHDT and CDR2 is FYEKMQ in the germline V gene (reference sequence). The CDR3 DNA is TGTGCCAGCAGCCCTGTACTAGCGGGGACCTACGAGCAGTACTTC. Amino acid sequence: CASSPVLAGTYEQYF.

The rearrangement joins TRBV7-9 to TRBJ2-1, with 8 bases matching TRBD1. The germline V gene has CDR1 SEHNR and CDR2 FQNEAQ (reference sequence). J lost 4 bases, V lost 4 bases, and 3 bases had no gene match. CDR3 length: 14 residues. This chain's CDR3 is CASSSGQDYNEQFF. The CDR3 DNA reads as TGTGCCAGCAGCTCGGGACAGGATTACAATGAGCAGTTCTTC. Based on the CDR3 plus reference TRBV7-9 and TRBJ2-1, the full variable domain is DTGVSQNPRHKITKRGQNVTFRCDPISEHNRLYWYRQTLGQGPEFLTYFQNEAQLEKSRLLSDRFSAERPKGSFSTLEIQRTEQGDSAMYLCASSSGQDYNEQFFGPGTRLTVL.

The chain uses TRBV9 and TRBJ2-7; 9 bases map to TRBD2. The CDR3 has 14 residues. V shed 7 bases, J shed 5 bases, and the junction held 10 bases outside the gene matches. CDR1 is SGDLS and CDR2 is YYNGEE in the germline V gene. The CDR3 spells CASGHGSGGHEQYF. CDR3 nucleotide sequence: TGTGCCAGCGGACACGGGAGCGGGGGGCACGAGCAGTACTTC.

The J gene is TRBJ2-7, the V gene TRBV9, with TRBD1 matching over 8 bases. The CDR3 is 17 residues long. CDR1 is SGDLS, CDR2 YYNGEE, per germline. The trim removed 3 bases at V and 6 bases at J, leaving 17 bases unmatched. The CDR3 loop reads CASSDTGTGPVVAEQYF. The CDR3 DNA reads TGTGCCAGCAGCGACACCGGGACAGGCCCCGTCGTAGCCGAGCAGTACTTC.

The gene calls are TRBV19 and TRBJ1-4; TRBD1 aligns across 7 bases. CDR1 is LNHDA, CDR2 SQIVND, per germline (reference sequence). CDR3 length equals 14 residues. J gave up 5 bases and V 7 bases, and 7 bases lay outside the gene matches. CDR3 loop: CASTRTGGNEKLFF. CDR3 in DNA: TGTGCCAGTACCCGGACAGGCGGAAATGAAAAACTGTTTTTT. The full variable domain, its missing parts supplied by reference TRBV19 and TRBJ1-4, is DGGITQSPKYLFRKEGQNVTLSCEQNLNHDAMYWYRQDPGQGLRLIYYSQIVNDFQKGDIAEGYSVSREKKESFPLTVTSAQKNPTAFYLCASTRTGGNEKLFFGSGTQLSVL.

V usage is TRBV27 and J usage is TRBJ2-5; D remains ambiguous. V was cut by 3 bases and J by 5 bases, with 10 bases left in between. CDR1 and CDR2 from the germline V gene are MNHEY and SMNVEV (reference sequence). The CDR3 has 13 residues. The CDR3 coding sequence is TGTGCCAGCAGTTTGAAGGGTCGGGAGACCCAGTACTTC. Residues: CASSLKGRETQYF.

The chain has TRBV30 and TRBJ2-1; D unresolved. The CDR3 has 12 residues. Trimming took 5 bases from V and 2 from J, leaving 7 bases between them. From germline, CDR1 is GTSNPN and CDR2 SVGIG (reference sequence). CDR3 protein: CAWDTPYNEQFF. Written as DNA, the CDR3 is TGTGCCTGGGATACACCCTACAATGAGCAGTTCTTC.

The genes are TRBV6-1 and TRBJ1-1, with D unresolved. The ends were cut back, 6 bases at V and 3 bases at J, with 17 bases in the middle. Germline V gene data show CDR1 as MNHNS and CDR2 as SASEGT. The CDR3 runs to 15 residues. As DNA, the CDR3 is TGTGCCAGCAGGGAAAGTCCGGCGGGTTACACTGAAGCTTTCTTT. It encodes CASRESPAGYTEAFF.

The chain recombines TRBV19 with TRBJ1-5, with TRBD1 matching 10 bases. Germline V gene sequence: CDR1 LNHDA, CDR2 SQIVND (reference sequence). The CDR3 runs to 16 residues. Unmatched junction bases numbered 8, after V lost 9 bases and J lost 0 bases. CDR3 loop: CASQDRGGYSNQPQHF. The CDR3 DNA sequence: TGTGCCAGCCAGGACAGGGGGGGATATAGCAATCAGCCCCAGCATTTT.

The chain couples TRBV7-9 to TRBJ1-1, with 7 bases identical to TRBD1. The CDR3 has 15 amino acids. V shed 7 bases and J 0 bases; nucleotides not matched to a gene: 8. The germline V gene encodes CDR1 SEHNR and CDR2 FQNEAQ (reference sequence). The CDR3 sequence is CASTTGALLNTEAFF. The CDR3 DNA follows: TGTGCCAGCACCACAGGGGCTCTCTTGAACACTGAAGCTTTCTTT.

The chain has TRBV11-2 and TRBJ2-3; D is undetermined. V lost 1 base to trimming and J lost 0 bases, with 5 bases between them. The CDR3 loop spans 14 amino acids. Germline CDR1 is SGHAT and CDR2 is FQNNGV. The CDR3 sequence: CASSLVLSTDTQYF. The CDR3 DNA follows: TGTGCCAGCAGCTTAGTCCTTAGCACAGATACGCAGTATTTT.

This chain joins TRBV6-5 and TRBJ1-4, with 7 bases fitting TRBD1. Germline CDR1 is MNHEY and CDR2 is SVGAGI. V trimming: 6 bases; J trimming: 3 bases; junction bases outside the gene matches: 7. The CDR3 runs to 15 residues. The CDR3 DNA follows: TGTGCCAGCAGAACAAGACAGGGCCCTAATGAAAAACTGTTTTTT. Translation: CASRTRQGPNEKLFF.

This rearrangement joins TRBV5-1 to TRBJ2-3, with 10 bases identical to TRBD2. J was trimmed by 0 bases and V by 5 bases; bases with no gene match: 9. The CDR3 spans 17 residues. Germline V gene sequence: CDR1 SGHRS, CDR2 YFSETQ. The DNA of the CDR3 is TGCGCCAGCAGTCCCGGGACTAGCGTCTCTAGCACAGATACGCAGTATTTT. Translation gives CASSPGTSVSSTDTQYF.

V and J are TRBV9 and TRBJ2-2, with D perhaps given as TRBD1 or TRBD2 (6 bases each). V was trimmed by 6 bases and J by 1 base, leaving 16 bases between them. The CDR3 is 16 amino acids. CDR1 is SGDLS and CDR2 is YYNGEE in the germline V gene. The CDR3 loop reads CASTFPGGQNTGELFF. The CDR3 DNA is TGTGCCAGCACCTTCCCCGGGGGACAGAACACCGGGGAGCTGTTTTTT.

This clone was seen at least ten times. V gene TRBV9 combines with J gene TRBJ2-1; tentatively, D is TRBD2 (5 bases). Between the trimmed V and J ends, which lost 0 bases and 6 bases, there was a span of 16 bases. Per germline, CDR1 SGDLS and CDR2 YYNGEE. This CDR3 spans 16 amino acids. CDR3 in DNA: TGTGCCAGCAGCGTAGGGTCGGGGATGGGCTTCAATGAGCAGTTCTTC. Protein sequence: CASSVGSGMGFNEQFF. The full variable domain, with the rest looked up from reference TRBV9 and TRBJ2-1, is DSGVTQTPKHLITATGQRVTLRCSPRSGDLSVYWYQQSLDQGLQFLIQYYNGEERAKGNILERFSAQQFPDLHSELNLSSLELGDSALYFCASSVGSGMGFNEQFFGPGTRLTVL.

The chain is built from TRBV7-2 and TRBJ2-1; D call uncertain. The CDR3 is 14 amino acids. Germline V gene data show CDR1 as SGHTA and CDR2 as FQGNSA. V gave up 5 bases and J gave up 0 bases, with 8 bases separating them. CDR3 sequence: CASSNRNSYNEQFF. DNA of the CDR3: TGTGCCAGCAGCAATCGCAACTCCTACAATGAGCAGTTCTTC.

Here the CDR3 DNA reads TGTGCCAGCAGTAGTTCTCGGGGGTTGCAACCTTTTTCACCCCTCCACTTT. Its protein product is CASSSSRGLQPFSPLHF. The chain employs TRBV25-1 and TRBJ1-6, with D possibly matching TRBD1 (5 bases). The CDR3 covers 17 residues. The germline V gene has CDR1 MGHDK and CDR2 SYGVNS. Trimming pared 5 bases from V and 9 bases from J, leaving 23 bases between.

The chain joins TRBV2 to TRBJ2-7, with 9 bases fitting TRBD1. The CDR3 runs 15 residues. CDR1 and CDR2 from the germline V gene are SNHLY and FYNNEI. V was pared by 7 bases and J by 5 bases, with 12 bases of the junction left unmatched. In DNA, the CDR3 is TGTGCCAGCACCACCTCCGGGACAGGGCTCCACGAGCAGTACTTC. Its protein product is CASTTSGTGLHEQYF.

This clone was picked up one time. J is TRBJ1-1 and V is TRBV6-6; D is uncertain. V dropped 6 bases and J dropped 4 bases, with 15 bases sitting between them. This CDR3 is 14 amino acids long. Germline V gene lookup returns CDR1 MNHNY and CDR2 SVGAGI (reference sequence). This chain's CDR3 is CASSPAGWGTEAFF. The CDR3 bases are TGTGCCAGCAGCCCCGCAGGTTGGGGCACTGAAGCTTTCTTT.

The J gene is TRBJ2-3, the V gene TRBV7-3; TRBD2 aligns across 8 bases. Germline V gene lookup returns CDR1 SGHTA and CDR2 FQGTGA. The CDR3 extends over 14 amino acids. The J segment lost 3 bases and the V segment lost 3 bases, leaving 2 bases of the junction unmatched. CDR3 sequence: CASSLAGGTDTQYF. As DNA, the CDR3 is TGTGCCAGCAGCTTGGCGGGGGGAACAGATACGCAGTATTTT.